The 2 T cell receptor beta chains reported below all come from one sample, sequenced in a study of T cells expressing NK-cell markers. TCRdb re-analyzed the 5' RACE reads; it lists each CDR3 protein once, without DNA. The sample holds approximately 420,000 distinct CDR3 sequences. Sequencing was performed on blood T cells: a sorted CD56 or NKG2C T cell subset, CD4+ or CD8+ T cells, or bulk PBMC T cells (not recorded which). These receptors were collected from a woman aged 45 to 65 in good health.

This chain joins TRBV24-1 and TRBJ2-7; TCRdb outputs TRBD2, but without DNA this stays unchecked. The CDR3 has 14 amino acids. Germline V CDR1 and CDR2: KGHDR, SFDVKD. The CDR3 loop is CATSAAGGTYEQYF.

V and J are TRBV5-1 and TRBJ1-4; the TRBD1 assignment by TCRdb is unverifiable without DNA. Germline CDR1 SGHRS, CDR2 YFSETQ. CDR3 length: 15 amino acids. CDR3 residues: CASSPTGDRTEKLFF.